Below, 26 T cell receptor beta chains from the same sample are listed, as sequenced in a study of PD-1 blockade in mismatch repair-deficient tumors. The assay was immunoSEQ multiplex PCR, and TCRdb's table has in-frame clones only and misses some. Here the sample spans approximately 100,000 clones, 70% to 85% being singletons. The source was peripheral blood, collected roughly eight months after starting pembrolizumab. These TCRs come from an adult with mismatch repair-deficient cancer.

This clone occurred a few times. This chain's CDR3 is CASSLFSGAQETQYF. In nucleotides, the CDR3 is TGCGCCAGCAGCTTGTTCTCAGGGGCCCAAGAGACCCAGTACTTC. The chain has TRBV5-1 and TRBJ2-5; perhaps TRBD1 as D (6 bases). The length of the CDR3 is 15 residues. From germline, CDR1 is SGHRS and CDR2 YFSETQ. V was cut by 1 base and J by 1 base, with 11 bases left in between.

This chain connects TRBV6-6 to TRBJ2-7; TRBD1 or TRBD2 may be the D gene (5 bases each). CDR1 MNHNY and CDR2 SVGAGI come from the germline V gene (reference sequence). This CDR3 region has 16 residues. V was cut by 2 bases and J by 7 bases, with 21 bases left in between. CDR3 protein: CASSYPGTPRSGEQYF. CDR3 sequence (DNA): TGTGCCAGCAGTTACCCCGGGACCCCGCGATCGGGTGAGCAGTACTTC.

CDR3 coding DNA: TGTGCCAGGAGACAGGGGGCGCTCGGCTACACCTTC. Protein: CARRQGALGYTF. The chain is built from TRBV2 and TRBJ1-2; TRBD1 matches at 10 bases. Trimming cost V 9 bases and J 8 bases; bases outside gene matches: 6. The CDR3 extends over 12 amino acids. The germline gives CDR1 SNHLY, CDR2 FYNNEI.

V and J are TRBV11-3 and TRBJ2-2, with D possibly matching TRBD2 (6 bases). Germline CDR1 reads SGHNT; CDR2 reads YENEEA. This CDR3 contains 18 residues. V was trimmed by 5 bases and J by 3 bases, leaving 22 bases between them. The CDR3 sequence: CASSTSPGRRGYTGELFF. The CDR3 DNA sequence: TGTGCCAGCAGCACGAGCCCGGGCAGGAGGGGATACACCGGGGAGCTGTTTTTT. The full variable domain, completed using reference TRBV11-3 and TRBJ2-2, is EAGVVQSPRYKIIEKKQPVAFWCNPISGHNTLYWYLQNLGQGPELLIRYENEEAVDDSQLPKDRFSAERLKGVDSTLKIQPAELGDSAVYLCASSTSPGRRGYTGELFFGEGSRLTVL.

CDR3 sequence reads: CASSLGSGSLADTQYF. The CDR3 DNA sequence: TGTGCCAGCAGCTTAGGTAGCGGGAGTCTCGCAGATACGCAGTATTTT. The chain has TRBV11-3 and TRBJ2-3; TRBD2 matches 9 bases. The CDR3 has 16 residues. Germline CDR1 is SGHNT and CDR2 is YENEEA. V gave up 1 base and J gave up 4 bases; unmatched junction bases: 6.

The gene calls are TRBV5-6 and TRBJ2-3; the match to TRBD2 covers 14 bases. Germline CDR1 SGHDT, CDR2 YYEEEE. This CDR3 is built from 16 residues. Germline trimming cut 4 bases from V and 2 bases from J; bases unmatched to any gene: 3. The CDR3 nucleotides are TGTGCCAGCAGCATGGGACTAGCGGGAGACACAGATACGCAGTATTTT. Amino acids: CASSMGLAGDTDTQYF.

The J gene is TRBJ1-2, the V gene TRBV9; D unclear. Trimming took 3 bases from V and 4 from J, leaving 10 bases between them. The CDR3 is 13 residues long. Germline assignment: CDR1 SGDLS and CDR2 YYNGEE. The CDR3 reads CASSATDFYGYTF. In DNA, the CDR3 is TGTGCCAGCAGCGCGACGGATTTCTATGGCTACACCTTC.

The rearrangement links TRBV7-9 to TRBJ2-5; 13 bases fit TRBD2. V lost 5 bases to trimming and J lost 2 bases; unmatched junction nucleotides: 5. Germline-derived CDR1 and CDR2 are SEHNR and FQNEAQ (reference sequence). This CDR3 has 16 residues. The CDR3 bases are TGTGCCAGCAGCCCGGGACTAGCGGGGATGCAAGAGACCCAGTACTTC. The encoded protein is CASSPGLAGMQETQYF.

The chain employs TRBV6-5 and TRBJ1-2, with unresolved D. V lost 1 base, J lost 3 bases, and 12 bases lay in between. Germline CDR1 and CDR2: MNHEY and SVGAGI. The length of the CDR3 is 15 residues. The CDR3 nucleotides are TGTGCCAGCAGTTACTTGCCTCTACGGGACTATGGCTACACCTTC. It codes for CASSYLPLRDYGYTF.

The chain recombines TRBV7-2 with TRBJ2-7; 7 bases match TRBD1. The J segment lost 3 bases and the V segment lost 4 bases, leaving 6 bases of the junction unmatched. The V gene's germline CDR1 is SGHTA and CDR2 FQGNSA. This CDR3 region has 14 residues. The CDR3 coding sequence is TGTGCCAGCAGCTACCCGGGACAGCGCTACGAGCAGTACTTC. Protein: CASSYPGQRYEQYF. The full variable domain, its missing parts supplied by reference TRBV7-2 and TRBJ2-7, is GAGVSQSPSNKVTEKGKDVELRCDPISGHTALYWYRQSLGQGLEFLIYFQGNSAPDKSGLPSDRFSAERTGGSVSTLTIQRTQQEDSAVYLCASSYPGQRYEQYFGPGTRLTVT.

This rearrangement joins TRBV18 to TRBJ1-1, with D maybe TRBD1 (6 bases). The CDR3 is 14 amino acids. The V end lost 4 bases, the J end lost 1 base, and 10 bases lay between the germline ends. The V gene's germline CDR1 is KGHSH and CDR2 LQKENI. As DNA, the CDR3 is TGTGCCAGCTCACAACAGGGAGGGAACACTGAAGCTTTCTTT. Translating gives CASSQQGGNTEAFF.

The chain joins TRBV19 to TRBJ1-3, with D perhaps matching TRBD1 (6 bases). Germline V CDR1 and CDR2: LNHDA, SQIVND (reference sequence). The ends were cut back, 6 bases at V and 3 bases at J, with 12 bases in the middle. The CDR3 sequence is 14 residues long. CDR3 coding DNA: TGTGCCAGTAGCTCGACAGGATTTGGAAACACCATATATTTT. Protein: CASSSTGFGNTIYF. The full variable domain, in which reference TRBV19 and TRBJ1-3 provide the parts outside the CDR3, is DGGITQSPKYLFRKEGQNVTLSCEQNLNHDAMYWYRQDPGQGLRLIYYSQIVNDFQKGDIAEGYSVSREKKESFPLTVTSAQKNPTAFYLCASSSTGFGNTIYFGEGSWLTVV.

The V call is TRBV27, the J call TRBJ1-3; D unresolved. Germline V CDR1 and CDR2: MNHEY, SMNVEV (reference sequence). The CDR3 consists of 15 residues. V was pared by 2 bases and J by 0 bases, with 8 bases between. CDR3: CASSLRAGSGNTIYF. The CDR3 DNA reads TGTGCCAGCAGTTTACGGGCAGGCTCTGGAAACACCATATATTTT.

This chain links TRBV9 with TRBJ2-2; 8 bases fit TRBD1. The CDR3 runs 16 residues. Trimming cost V 5 bases and J 4 bases; bases outside gene matches: 10. CDR1 and CDR2 from the germline V gene are SGDLS and YYNGEE. DNA of the CDR3: TGTGCCAGCAGTGGCCTAGGGACAGGTCGCACCGGGGAGCTGTTTTTT. As protein: CASSGLGTGRTGELFF. Full variable domain (rest looked up from reference TRBV9 and TRBJ2-2): DSGVTQTPKHLITATGQRVTLRCSPRSGDLSVYWYQQSLDQGLQFLIQYYNGEERAKGNILERFSAQQFPDLHSELNLSSLELGDSALYFCASSGLGTGRTGELFFGEGSRLTVL.

This chain joins TRBV7-2 and TRBJ2-7; D unresolved. Germline V CDR1 and CDR2: SGHTA, FQGNSA. The V gene lost 5 bases and the J gene lost 4 bases, with 9 bases spanning the gap. The CDR3 extends over 12 amino acids. CDR3 nucleotides: TGTGCCAGCAGCCAATTTTCGTACGAGCAGTACTTC. It encodes CASSQFSYEQYF.

V usage is TRBV15 and J usage is TRBJ2-7; D tentatively fits TRBD1 or TRBD2 (5 bases each). Germline values: CDR1 LNHNV, CDR2 YYDKDF (reference sequence). With 3 bases removed from V and 5 bases from J, the gap between germline ends came to 5 bases. There are 11 residues in the CDR3. The CDR3 nucleotides are TGTGCCACCAGCAGGGGACACGAGCAGTACTTC. Protein product: CATSRGHEQYF. Full variable domain (rest looked up from reference TRBV15 and TRBJ2-7): DAMVIQNPRYQVTQFGKPVTLSCSQTLNHNVMYWYQQKSSQAPKLLFHYYDKDFNNEADTPDNFQSRRPNTSFCFLDIRSPGLGDTAMYLCATSRGHEQYFGPGTRLTVT.

A few counts support this clone. The chain recombines TRBV19 with TRBJ2-7; 7 bases are a match to TRBD1. V shed 8 bases and J 2 bases; nucleotides not matched to a gene: 9. This CDR3 spans 14 amino acids. The germline gives CDR1 LNHDA, CDR2 SQIVND (reference sequence). The CDR3 DNA follows: TGTGCCAGTTCTTGGACAGGATTGACCTACGAGCAGTACTTC. Translated: CASSWTGLTYEQYF.

The rearrangement uses TRBV4-2 and TRBJ1-4, with a possible D match to TRBD1 (5 bases). The CDR3 totals 16 residues. Trimming stripped 4 bases from V and 4 bases from J, with 16 bases between. CDR1 and CDR2 from the germline V gene are LGHNA and YNFKEQ. The CDR3 region is CASSPAVGEGNEKLFF. The CDR3 bases are TGTGCCAGCAGCCCAGCTGTGGGGGAGGGTAATGAAAAACTGTTTTTT.

This chain uses TRBV5-6 with TRBJ2-5, with TRBD2 identical over 15 bases. This CDR3 is built from 17 residues. The germline CDR1 and CDR2 sequences are SGHDT and YYEEEE. V shed 2 bases, J shed 5 bases, and the junction held 7 bases outside the gene matches. This CDR3 is CASSFRTSGRAAETQYF. The CDR3, as DNA: TGTGCCAGCAGCTTTAGGACTAGCGGGAGGGCCGCCGAGACCCAGTACTTC. Variable domain in full (rest from reference TRBV5-6 and TRBJ2-5): DAGVTQSPTHLIKTRGQQVTLRCSPKSGHDTVSWYQQALGQGPQFIFQYYEEEERQRGNFPDRFSGHQFPNYSSELNVNALLLGDSALYLCASSFRTSGRAAETQYFGPGTRLLVL.

The V and J genes are TRBV5-4 and TRBJ2-1; 7 bases are shared with TRBD2. The CDR3 has 16 amino acids. After removal of 0 bases from V and 4 bases from J, the junction contained 7 bases not matched to a gene. From germline, CDR1 is SGHNT and CDR2 YYREEE (reference sequence). The CDR3, as DNA: TGTGCCAGCAGCTTGGGGGCTAGCGGACTTTACAATGAGCAGTTCTTC. It encodes CASSLGASGLYNEQFF.

This CDR3 is CASSSPGQGHQPQHF. CDR3 DNA: TGTGCCAGCAGCTCTCCGGGACAGGGTCATCAGCCCCAGCATTTT. The rearrangement joins TRBV5-8 to TRBJ1-5; the match to TRBD1 covers 9 bases. The trim removed 3 bases at V and 5 bases at J, leaving 6 bases unmatched. From germline, CDR1 is SGHTS and CDR2 YDEGEE. CDR3 size: 15 residues.

The chain carries TRBV30 and TRBJ1-1; TRBD1 is a possible D gene (5 bases). Trimming pared 2 bases from V and 1 base from J, leaving 14 bases between. CDR3 length equals 15 residues. In germline, CDR1 is GTSNPN, CDR2 SVGIG (reference sequence). The CDR3 region has the DNA TGTGCCTGGAGTAGGGGAATTCAATCGAACACTGAAGCTTTCTTT. Its translation is CAWSRGIQSNTEAFF.

There are a few counts of this clone. The gene calls are TRBV6-5 and TRBJ1-5, with D maybe TRBD1 (6 bases). This CDR3 has 15 residues. The V end lost 5 bases, the J end lost 6 bases, and 17 bases lay between the germline ends. CDR1 MNHEY and CDR2 SVGAGI come from the germline V gene. The CDR3 DNA reads as TGTGCCAGCAGTGTAATGGGTTTGGACAGTCAGCCCCAGCATTTT. Its translation: CASSVMGLDSQPQHF.

This clone was counted a few times. The gene calls are TRBV7-3 and TRBJ2-2; 7 nucleotides agree with TRBD1. CDR3 size: 17 residues. J gave up 6 bases and V 3 bases, and 13 bases lay outside the gene matches. Germline V gene data show CDR1 as SGHTA and CDR2 as FQGTGA. DNA for the CDR3: TGTGCCAGCAGCTTTAGACAGGGAAACGAGCGCGCCGGGGAGCTGTTTTTT. Protein product: CASSFRQGNERAGELFF.

This sequence joins TRBV19 and TRBJ2-7; D is possibly TRBD2 (7 bases). CDR3 size: 15 residues. Germline V gene sequence: CDR1 LNHDA, CDR2 SQIVND (reference sequence). The V end lost 5 bases, the J end lost 7 bases, and 21 bases lay between the germline ends. The CDR3 sequence is CASSPRRGVGAEQYF. CDR3 DNA sequence: TGTGCCAGTAGTCCTCGACGGGGGGTGGGGGCGGAGCAGTACTTC. The full variable domain, completed using reference TRBV19 and TRBJ2-7, is DGGITQSPKYLFRKEGQNVTLSCEQNLNHDAMYWYRQDPGQGLRLIYYSQIVNDFQKGDIAEGYSVSREKKESFPLTVTSAQKNPTAFYLCASSPRRGVGAEQYFGPGTRLTVT.

Only a few counts were recorded for this clone. The CDR3 DNA reads TGTGCCAGCTCTCCAGGCAGTCCTAATGGCTACACCTTC. Protein sequence: CASSPGSPNGYTF. V gene TRBV18 combines with J gene TRBJ1-2, with D unresolved. Trimming removed 6 bases at V and 6 bases at J, with 14 bases between. CDR3 size: 13 residues. Germline CDR1 and CDR2: KGHSH and LQKENI. The full variable domain, its missing parts supplied by reference TRBV18 and TRBJ1-2, is NAGVMQNPRHLVRRRGQEARLRCSPMKGHSHVYWYRQLPEEGLKFMVYLQKENIIDESGMPKERFSAEFPKEGPSILRIQQVVRGDSAAYFCASSPGSPNGYTFGSGTRLTVV.